This T cell receptor (beta chain) originates from a study of blood T cell repertoires in COVID-19. As for the study in general: Spain, Italy and the United States supplied samples that represented acute and convalescent COVID-19. Sources were T cells, B-cell-depleted T cells, or PBMCs; the material itself was cDNA or gDNA.

Deletions cut 5 bases from V and 10 bases from J, with 17 bases between. Germline CDR1 is MNHNY and CDR2 is SVGAGI (reference sequence). The CDR3 consists of 13 residues. The repertoire was sequenced with immunoSEQ multiplex PCR; TCRdb's copy has only in-frame clones and lacks some. There are about 210,000 clones in the sample; around 82% occur only once, and around 7.3% lies in the top ten. This clone was counted once. Sequencing was done on a sample of peripheral blood. This sequence originates from an older woman with acute or convalescent COVID-19. The rearrangement links TRBV6-6 to TRBJ1-1, with D perhaps matching TRBD1 (5 bases). The CDR3 protein is CASSDRTPGRAFF. For the CDR3, the DNA is TGTGCCAGCAGTGACCGGACACCCGGCCGAGCTTTCTTT.